Listed below are T cell receptor beta chains from one sample, sequenced in a study of STAT5B mutations in CD4+ large granular lymphocyte leukemia. TCRdb's copy holds only in-frame clones and misses some; the assay was immunoSEQ multiplex PCR. The sample yields more than 4,000 clones, roughly 77% seen once. The specimen sequenced was PBMCs. These receptors all come from a man in his 70s with CD4+ T-cell large granular lymphocyte leukemia. Each CDR3 is given with its conserved first and last residue. A D gene is named only where the DNA matches it firmly. Clone sizes are given selectively: once, few, many, or a class where the clone is expanded.

cdr3_length,clone_size,j_call,d_call,v_call,cdr3_nt,cdr3_aa
14,NA,TRBJ2-2,TRBD1,TRBV27,TGTGCCAGCCGACAGGGGAGGAACACCGGGGAGCTGTTTTTT,CASRQGRNTGELFF
13,few,TRBJ1-1,NA,TRBV11-2,TGTGCCAGCAGCTTAGCAGGCCGCCCGGGAGCTTTCTTT,CASSLAGRPGAFF
14,once,TRBJ2-5,TRBD1,TRBV10-3,TGTGCCATCAGTGCGGGACAGGTGCCCGGGGCCCAGTACTTC,CAISAGQVPGAQYF
15,NA,TRBJ2-2,NA,TRBV6-4,TGTGCCAGCAGTCCCGGGAGCGCGAACACCGGGGAGCTGTTTTTT,CASSPGSANTGELFF
13,NA,TRBJ1-2,TRBD1,TRBV5-6,TGTGCCAGCAGCCTGACAGGGGAAGGTGGCTACACCTTC,CASSLTGEGGYTF
16,NA,TRBJ2-1,TRBD2,TRBV4-1,TGCGCCAGCAGCCAAGAGCGGTCTAGCGGAGACAATGAGCAGTTCTTC,CASSQERSSGDNEQFF
14,NA,TRBJ2-3,NA,TRBV5-1,TGCGCCAGCAGCCTGGGGACTAGCACAGATACGCAGTATTTT,CASSLGTSTDTQYF
13,NA,TRBJ2-1,NA,TRBV11-1,TGTGCCAGCAGCTTAAGTATCCGTAATGAGCAGTTCTTC,CASSLSIRNEQFF
16,NA,TRBJ2-5,NA,TRBV19,TGTGCCAGTAGTGAGGAGGCAGGGGCATATTCAGAGACCCAGTACTTC,CASSEEAGAYSETQYF
15,NA,TRBJ2-5,NA,TRBV5-6,TGTGCCAGCAGCATAGGGACGGGGTACCAAGAGACCCAGTACTTC,CASSIGTGYQETQYF
14,NA,TRBJ2-2,NA,TRBV10-1,TGCGCCAGCAGTGTCTCAGGGGACACCGGGGAGCTGTTTTTT,CASSVSGDTGELFF
15,NA,TRBJ1-4,TRBD1,TRBV10-3,TGTGCCATCAGTGCCCTACAGGGGAGTGATGAAAAACTGTTTTTT,CAISALQGSDEKLFF
13,NA,TRBJ1-2,TRBD1,TRBV30,TGTGCCTGGAGTAGACAGGGGAAGGCTGGCTACACCTTC,CAWSRQGKAGYTF
15,NA,TRBJ1-5,NA,TRBV5-1,TGCGCCAGCAGCTTTGGGGATTATAGCAATCAGCCCCAGCATTTT,CASSFGDYSNQPQHF
13,NA,TRBJ2-3,NA,TRBV11-2,TGTGCCAGCAGCTTAGGGCTTGCGGATACGCAGTATTTT,CASSLGLADTQYF
14,once,TRBJ2-1,TRBD2,TRBV6-6,TGTGCCGGACGGGAAAGCGGGAGTTCGAATGAGCAGTTCTTC,CAGRESGSSNEQFF
17,NA,TRBJ2-2,TRBD1,TRBV18,TGTGCCAGCTCACCGGGACAGGGGGCCCGCGGCACCGGGGAGCTGTTTTTT,CASSPGQGARGTGELFF
14,NA,TRBJ1-4,NA,TRBV28,TGTGCCAGCAGTTTGCAGGGACGGAATGAAAAACTGTTTTTT,CASSLQGRNEKLFF
17,NA,TRBJ1-5,TRBD1,TRBV6-1,TGTGCCAGCAGTGACACAGGGGGGGGTTTGAGCAATCAGCCCCAGCATTTT,CASSDTGGGLSNQPQHF
13,NA,TRBJ1-5,NA,TRBV6-5,TGTGCCAGCAGGTACGGAGGCAATCAGCCCCAGCATTTT,CASRYGGNQPQHF
15,NA,TRBJ2-3,NA,TRBV5-6,TGTGCCAGCAGCCCAACTTGGGGGGCCAGTGATACGCAGTATTTT,CASSPTWGASDTQYF
14,few,TRBJ2-7,NA,TRBV5-1,TGCGCCAGCAGTCCGATCCCGTCCACCTACGAGCAGTACTTC,CASSPIPSTYEQYF
14,NA,TRBJ2-3,NA,TRBV19,TGTGCCAGTAGTACAACGGGTAACCCAGATACGCAGTATTTT,CASSTTGNPDTQYF
13,NA,TRBJ2-7,NA,TRBV5-4,TGTGCCAGCAGCCCCGTAGGGTCCTACGAGCAGTACTTC,CASSPVGSYEQYF